Listed below are T cell receptor beta chains from one sample, sequenced in a study of response to subunit inactivated influenza vaccine. TCRdb ran MiXCR on the RT-PCR reads and lists one entry per CDR3 protein. Of about 620,000 distinct CDR3 sequences in the sample, about 11% were seen once. This material consisted of PBMCs from blood, taken on the day of vaccination. These receptors were taken from a man in his fifties who received an inactivated influenza vaccine. CDR3s leave out the opening cysteine and the closing phenylalanine or tryptophan.

TRBV5-6	TRBJ2-7	ASSQAGEGYEQY
TRBV5-6	TRBJ2-3	ASTLFLRTSGVTDTQY
TRBV28	TRBJ2-2	ASSPSLGPAGELF
TRBV12-3/TRBV12-4	TRBJ1-2	ASSWGGDGYT
TRBV20-1	TRBJ2-3	SARDRSWTSGDTDTQY
TRBV10-3	TRBJ1-2	AISAGGHFYGYT
TRBV9	TRBJ2-1	ASSVESAAGNEQF
TRBV7-9	TRBJ1-6	ASGNNSPLH
TRBV4-1	TRBJ2-5	ASSQSWGAETQY
TRBV6-1	TRBJ1-4	ASSIGTSATNEKLF
TRBV29-1	TRBJ2-1	SGRDNEQF
TRBV20-1	TRBJ2-1	SATSGSDMDEQF
TRBV5-1	TRBJ2-3	ASSMGLTASTDTQY
TRBV20-1	TRBJ2-7	SASETGRTLYEQY
TRBV7-2	TRBJ2-1	ASSPRTGFTSYNEQF
TRBV5-1	TRBJ2-5	ASSSRGETQY
TRBV9	TRBJ2-7	ASSALTGDTYEQY
TRBV6-6	TRBJ2-7	ASRSNSYEQY
TRBV11-3	TRBJ2-2	ASSGQGSTGELF
TRBV6-6	TRBJ2-1	ASSYSPGEQF
TRBV9	TRBJ1-1	ASSVTGVGTEAF
TRBV12-3/TRBV12-4	TRBJ2-1	ASSASQPSYNEQF
TRBV29-1	TRBJ2-2	SAGQSNTGELF
TRBV6-2/TRBV6-3	TRBJ2-3	ASSYRSGRASADTQY
TRBV4-3	TRBJ2-1	ASSQDRGFSYNEQF
TRBV20-1	TRBJ2-2	SGKGHTLGTGELF